This TCR beta chain was recovered during a study of blood T cell repertoires in COVID-19. Looking at the study overall: Both acute and convalescent COVID-19 samples were obtained from the United States, Italy and Spain.

Per the authors' pipeline: By means of reference gene primer amplification, nucleated cell counts were estimated. Sequenced by immunoSEQ multiplex PCR; TCRdb stores in-frame clones only, minus some. V and J calls and clone size come straight from that table; D and trimming were deduced from the DNA. The sample holds about 180,000 clones, more than 85% seen once. This TCR came from a woman aged 25 to 45 with active or convalescent COVID-19. The specimen sequenced was peripheral blood.

The CDR3 spells CASSQENREIDIQYF. DNA for the CDR3: TGTGCCAGCAGCCAGGAAAACAGGGAAATAGACATTCAGTACTTC. The chain is built from TRBV3-1 (or the pseudogene TRBV3-2) and TRBJ2-4, with D possibly being TRBD1 (6 bases). The CDR3 extends over 15 amino acids. Trimming left V 3 bases short and J 8 bases short, with 17 bases between. Germline V gene sequence: CDR1 LGHDT, CDR2 YNNKEL (reference sequence).